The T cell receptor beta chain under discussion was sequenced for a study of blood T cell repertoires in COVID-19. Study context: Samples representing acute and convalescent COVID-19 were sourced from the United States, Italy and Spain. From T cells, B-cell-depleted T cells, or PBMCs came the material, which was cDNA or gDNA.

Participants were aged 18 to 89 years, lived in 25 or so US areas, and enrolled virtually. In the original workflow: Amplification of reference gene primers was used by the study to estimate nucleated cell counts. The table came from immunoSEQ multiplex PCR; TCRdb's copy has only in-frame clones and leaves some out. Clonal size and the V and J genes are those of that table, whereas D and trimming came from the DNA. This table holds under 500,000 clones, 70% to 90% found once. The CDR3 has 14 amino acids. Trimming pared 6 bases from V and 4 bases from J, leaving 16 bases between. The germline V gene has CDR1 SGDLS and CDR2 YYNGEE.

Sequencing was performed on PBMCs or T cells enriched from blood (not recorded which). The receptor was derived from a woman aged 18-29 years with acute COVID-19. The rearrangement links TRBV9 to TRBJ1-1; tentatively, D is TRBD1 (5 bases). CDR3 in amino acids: CASTRGVGVTEAFF. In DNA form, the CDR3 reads TGTGCCAGCACCCGGGGGGTCGGAGTCACTGAAGCTTTCTTT.